The T cell receptor beta chain described here comes from a study of blood T cell repertoires in COVID-19. The wider study: Samples of COVID-19 (acute and convalescent) were obtained from the United States, Italy and Spain.

TCRdb keeps only in-frame clones here, not all; method: immunoSEQ multiplex PCR. This sample has about 410,000 clones; over 75% occur once, and the top ten carry approximately 1.5%. The ends were cut back, 3 bases at V and 13 bases at J, with 16 bases in the middle. CDR3 length: 13 amino acids. Germline-derived CDR1 and CDR2 are MDHEN and SYDVKM. This chain uses TRBV28 with TRBJ2-1, with D perhaps TRBD1 (6 bases). The TCR comes from a woman aged 40 to 50 with COVID-19, enrolled during active disease. The specimen sequenced was peripheral blood. Written as DNA, the CDR3 is TGTGCCAGCAGTTTGACAGGCCCCCCTTCCCAGTTCTTC. This gives the protein CASSLTGPPSQFF.